This T cell receptor (beta chain) was identified during a study of T cells in Graves' hyperthyroidism and ophthalmopathy. Study-level findings and limits: Ophthalmopathy was separated from stable hyperthyroidism by a 13 V-J model. Clonotypes that were expanded in thyroid above 0.001 mostly appeared in blood too.

Amplification of TCR beta CDR3 regions was performed using RNA transcripts as template. A set of HTBI primers served as the primers for a first-round RT-PCR of the TCR CDR3. One entry per CDR3 protein, called by TCRdb with MiXCR from the multiplex PCR reads. This sample carries 200,000 to 250,000 distinct CDR3 sequences, about 16% of them seen once, and the ten largest clones take about 41%. PBMCs were sourced from 9 to 10 ml fresh peripheral blood. This clonotype came up many times. Its antigen is undetermined. Trimming took off 0 bases at V and 0 bases at J, with 8 bases between the two ends. The CDR3 totals 16 residues. Germline-derived CDR1 and CDR2 are SGHAT and FQNNGV.

J is TRBJ2-2 and V is TRBV11-2; maybe TRBD2 (5 bases). The sequence was obtained from a man in his forties with Graves' hyperthyroidism. The material sequenced was blood. CDR3 DNA sequence: TGTGCCAGCAGCTTAGATGAGGGAGCGAACACCGGGGAGCTGTTTTTT. Its translation: CASSLDEGANTGELFF.